The source of this TCR beta chain is a study of cytomegalovirus exposure and HLA in healthy donors. About the research overall: Across about 400 genotyped donors, 81% landed in the Caucasian-associated ancestry cluster.

This clone came up a few times. Its cognate antigen is unknown. Study results and limitations: Researchers reported that three CMV-associated chains were confirmed in vitro as CMV antigen-specific.

CDR3 length: 14 residues. Germline values: CDR1 SEHNR, CDR2 FQNEAQ (reference sequence). Trimming removed 0 bases at V and 2 bases at J, with 8 bases between. The PCR contained 60 Vbeta and 13 Jbeta primers. In the authors' methods: There were about 80 million unique TCR beta chains by a later count, and some 11 million of them were shared. Sequencing was performed with immunoSEQ multiplex PCR; in TCRdb, only in-frame clones are kept and a portion is missing. Clonal size and the V and J genes are those of that table, whereas D and trimming came from the DNA. The sample carries roughly 180,000 clones, 80% to 90% recorded once. Though probably carrying unrecorded immune exposures, donors were nominally healthy at sampling.

The sample comprised PBMCs. This TCR came from a male donor in good health and CMV-seronegative. The V and J genes are TRBV7-9 and TRBJ2-7; D remains ambiguous. CDR3 nucleotides: TGTGCCAGCAGCTTAGCAGCTAGAACCTACGAGCAGTACTTC. Its protein product is CASSLAARTYEQYF.